This TCR beta chain was identified in a study of cytomegalovirus exposure and HLA in healthy donors. General study results and limits: TCR beta V- and J-gene trimming was later associated with a missense DCLRE1C variant. Solely CMV serostatus was available to characterize immune exposure. In a later analysis, compared with equally common non-associated chains, HLA-associated beta chains were more expanded.

This CDR3 has 14 amino acids. Trimming left V 0 bases short and J 4 bases short, with 8 bases between. Germline CDR1 is LNHNV and CDR2 is YYDKDF (reference sequence). This clone came up a few times. Antigen unknown. 60 Vbeta and 13 Jbeta primers were used in PCR. Libraries were prepared by immunoSEQ multiplex PCR; TCRdb keeps only in-frame clonotypes and omits some of them. The sample yields about 170,000 clones, 84% seen once. This clonotype was obtained from a girl aged 10-17 years in good health and CMV-seropositive. The chain recombines TRBV15 with TRBJ2-3; unclear D gene. Sequencing input: PBMCs. CDR3 region: CATSRDFYADTQYF. In nucleotides, the CDR3 is TGTGCCACCAGCAGAGATTTCTACGCAGATACGCAGTATTTT.